The 24 T cell receptor beta chains listed next were all sequenced from one sample in a study of cytomegalovirus exposure and HLA in healthy donors. In the PCR, 60 Vbeta and 13 Jbeta primers were used. The table came from immunoSEQ multiplex PCR; TCRdb's copy has only in-frame clones and leaves some out. Its clone listing holds roughly 120,000 clones. The material sequenced was PBMCs. Receptors were obtained from a man between 18 and 35 years old in good health and CMV-seronegative.

CDR3 region: CAIYEPGQTYEQYF. In nucleotides, the CDR3 is TGCGCCATCTACGAACCGGGACAGACCTACGAGCAGTACTTC. V usage is TRBV10-2 and J usage is TRBJ2-7; TRBD1 agrees at 7 bases. The CDR3 totals 14 residues. The J segment lost 2 bases and the V segment lost 10 bases, leaving 11 bases of the junction unmatched. The germline V gene encodes CDR1 WSHSY and CDR2 SAAADI.

This chain connects TRBV10-3 to TRBJ1-2; no clear D. The CDR3 is made up of 13 amino acids. The germline CDR1 and CDR2 sequences are ENHRY and SYGVKD. V was cut by 6 bases and J by 4 bases, with 12 bases left in between. This CDR3 is CAIREDGVYGYTF. The DNA for the CDR3 is TGTGCCATCAGGGAGGACGGAGTCTATGGCTACACCTTC.

The chain combines TRBV2 with TRBJ2-7; D not resolved. This CDR3 has 13 amino acids. Trimming stripped 6 bases from V and 6 bases from J, with 15 bases between. CDR1 is SNHLY, CDR2 FYNNEI, per germline. CDR3 protein: CASSPQVNSEQYF. CDR3 bases: TGTGCCAGCAGCCCTCAGGTCAATTCCGAGCAGTACTTC.

The rearrangement joins TRBV6-5 to TRBJ1-5; 11 bases map to TRBD1. CDR3 length: 15 amino acids. CDR1 and CDR2 from the germline V gene are MNHEY and SVGAGI. Losses at the gene ends were 4 bases for V and 5 bases for J; bases not matched to a gene: 4. As DNA, the CDR3 is TGTGCCAGCAGTTTAGGACAGGGGGCACATCAGCCCCAGCATTTT. The encoded protein is CASSLGQGAHQPQHF.

The chain combines TRBV5-8 with TRBJ1-1; D possibly corresponds to TRBD1 (5 bases). The CDR3 is 15 residues long. V lost 1 base to trimming and J lost 0 bases, with 10 bases between them. Germline V CDR1 and CDR2: SGHTS, YDEGEE. CDR3 residues: CASSLTGRVNTEAFF. The CDR3 region has the DNA TGTGCCAGCAGCTTGACCGGCAGGGTGAACACTGAAGCTTTCTTT.

This chain joins TRBV4-1 and TRBJ1-3; D gene uncertain. The CDR3 totals 18 residues. The germline V gene has CDR1 MGHRA and CDR2 YSYEKL. Trimming left V 4 bases short and J 4 bases short, with 23 bases between. The CDR3 spells CASSLTKLEVARGNTIYF. As DNA, the CDR3 is TGCGCCAGCAGCCTGACCAAACTAGAGGTAGCTCGAGGAAACACCATATATTTT.

The J gene is TRBJ1-3, the V gene TRBV18; possible D gene TRBD1, 5 bases. Trimming took 3 bases from V and 4 from J, leaving 13 bases between them. The germline V gene encodes CDR1 KGHSH and CDR2 LQKENI. The CDR3 covers 15 residues. The CDR3 loop reads CASSPSRVSGNTIYF. The DNA for the CDR3 is TGTGCCAGCTCACCTAGCAGGGTCTCCGGAAACACCATATATTTT.

This chain links TRBV5-1 with TRBJ2-1; a weak D match, TRBD2 (8 bases). CDR3 length: 15 amino acids. The germline CDR1 and CDR2 sequences are SGHRS and YFSETQ. Trimming pared 3 bases from V and 8 bases from J, leaving 18 bases between. CDR3: CASSSGQVGGDEQFF. The DNA for the CDR3 is TGCGCCAGCAGCTCTGGACAGGTCGGGGGGGATGAGCAGTTCTTC.

The chain combines TRBV7-2 with TRBJ2-7; D might be TRBD1 (6 bases). The CDR3 loop spans 14 amino acids. V was pared by 5 bases and J by 2 bases, with 13 bases between. CDR1 and CDR2 from the germline V gene are SGHTA and FQGNSA. The CDR3: CASSRGTETYEQYF. The DNA of the CDR3 is TGTGCCAGCAGCAGGGGGACGGAGACCTACGAGCAGTACTTC.

V usage is TRBV7-3 and J usage is TRBJ2-2; 9 bases line up with TRBD2. Germline V lookup: CDR1 SGHTA, CDR2 FQGTGA. The CDR3 is made up of 14 amino acids. V lost 4 bases, J lost 10 bases, and 7 bases stayed unmatched. The CDR3, as DNA: TGTGCCAGCAGCTCGCCGACTAGCGGTTCGGAGCTGTTTTTT. Protein: CASSSPTSGSELFF.

The V call is TRBV5-1, the J call TRBJ2-5; perhaps TRBD1 as D (6 bases). V was shortened by 4 bases and J by 5 bases, with 12 bases between the two germline ends. Germline V gives CDR1 SGHRS, CDR2 YFSETQ. The CDR3 runs to 13 residues. The CDR3, as DNA: TGCGCCAGCAGCCACGGGCAGGGGGAGACCCAGTACTTC. Amino acids: CASSHGQGETQYF. The entire variable domain, with the rest obtained from reference TRBV5-1 and TRBJ2-5, is as follows: KAGVTQTPRYLIKTRGQQVTLSCSPISGHRSVSWYQQTPGQGLQFLFEYFSETQRNKGNFPGRFSGRQFSNSRSEMNVSTLELGDSALYLCASSHGQGETQYFGPGTRLLVL.

V is TRBV7-9 and J is TRBJ2-2; 7 positions match TRBD1. Trimming cost V 4 bases and J 10 bases; bases outside gene matches: 18. The CDR3 totals 17 residues. Germline V CDR1 and CDR2: SEHNR, FQNEAQ (reference sequence). The CDR3 bases are TGTGCCAGCAGCTCCCCCCCCGGGACAGCCTACCGCGCGGAGCTGTTTTTT. This gives the protein CASSSPPGTAYRAELFF.

This chain joins TRBV5-1 and TRBJ2-7, with D perhaps TRBD1 (6 bases). CDR1 is SGHRS and CDR2 is YFSETQ in the germline V gene. This CDR3 region has 12 residues. V lost 1 base, J lost 6 bases, and 8 bases lay in between. The DNA for the CDR3 is TGCGCCAGCAGCTTGAAGGGGGTCGAGCAGTACTTC. Residues: CASSLKGVEQYF. Looking up the rest from reference TRBV5-1 and TRBJ2-7 gives the full variable domain: KAGVTQTPRYLIKTRGQQVTLSCSPISGHRSVSWYQQTPGQGLQFLFEYFSETQRNKGNFPGRFSGRQFSNSRSEMNVSTLELGDSALYLCASSLKGVEQYFGPGTRLTVT.

The gene calls are TRBV28 and TRBJ1-4; D uncertain. The CDR3 has 14 amino acids. V dropped 2 bases and J dropped 2 bases, with 6 bases sitting between them. Germline assignment: CDR1 MDHEN and CDR2 SYDVKM. CDR3 coding DNA: TGTGCCAGCAGTTTAGCGGGTACTAATGAAAAACTGTTTTTT. It yields the protein CASSLAGTNEKLFF.

The CDR3 here is CASREGRDEQFF. The CDR3 DNA is TGTGCCAGCAGGGAGGGTAGGGATGAGCAGTTCTTC. The rearrangement uses TRBV28 and TRBJ2-1; D perhaps matches TRBD2 (6 bases). V lost 6 bases, J lost 8 bases, and 11 bases lay in between. Looked up from germline, CDR1 is MDHEN and CDR2 is SYDVKM. CDR3 length: 12 amino acids.

V is TRBV6-5 and J is TRBJ1-2, with D perhaps matching TRBD1 (5 bases). CDR3 length: 13 amino acids. Germline CDR1 and CDR2: MNHEY and SVGAGI. Trimming removed 1 base from V and 4 bases from J, with 7 bases in between. DNA for the CDR3: TGTGCCAGCAGTTACTTAGGGGCCTATGGCTACACCTTC. This encodes CASSYLGAYGYTF.

This chain uses TRBV7-2 with TRBJ2-7, with 12 bases identical to TRBD2. Germline CDR1 is SGHTA and CDR2 is FQGNSA. The V and J ends lost 3 bases and 2 bases, in that order; junction bases with no gene match: 5. The CDR3 runs 16 residues. The chain's CDR3 is CASSFQTSGSTYEQYF. The CDR3 DNA is TGTGCCAGCAGCTTTCAGACTAGCGGGAGTACCTACGAGCAGTACTTC.

This chain links TRBV5-6 with TRBJ1-1; 8 bases fit TRBD1. Germline loops: CDR1 SGHDT, CDR2 YYEEEE. The CDR3 totals 15 residues. Trimming cost V 4 bases and J 1 base; bases outside gene matches: 6. Here the CDR3 DNA reads TGTGCCAGCAGCCTCGACAGGGGTAAGAACACTGAAGCTTTCTTT. This codes for CASSLDRGKNTEAFF.

The genes are TRBV5-1 and TRBJ2-7; TRBD1 aligns across 10 bases. With 2 bases clipped from V and 7 bases from J, the junction kept 9 bases outside the gene matches. Germline CDR1 is SGHRS and CDR2 is YFSETQ. CDR3 length: 15 residues. CDR3 nucleotides: TGCGCCAGCAGCTTAAACCGGGACAGGGGACGGGAGCAGTACTTC. It encodes CASSLNRDRGREQYF.

This chain uses TRBV5-4 with TRBJ1-1; D is ambiguous. CDR1 and CDR2 from the germline V gene are SGHNT and YYREEE (reference sequence). V lost 2 bases to trimming and J lost 0 bases, with 11 bases between them. This CDR3 is 15 amino acids long. The chain's CDR3 is CASSFGRGMNTEAFF. DNA for the CDR3: TGTGCCAGCAGCTTCGGACGGGGTATGAACACTGAAGCTTTCTTT.

CDR3 protein: CASSPSGDYEKLFF. CDR3 in DNA: TGTGCCAGCTCACCCTCAGGGGATTATGAAAAACTGTTTTTT. The chain uses TRBV18 and TRBJ1-4; D perhaps matches TRBD1 (6 bases). There are 14 residues in the CDR3. Germline loops: CDR1 KGHSH, CDR2 LQKENI. Trimming removed 3 bases from V and 6 bases from J, with 11 bases in between.

The V gene is TRBV9, the J gene TRBJ2-1, with 7 positions matching TRBD1. Germline trimming cut 0 bases from V and 6 bases from J; bases unmatched to any gene: 15. The CDR3 length is 18 residues. Germline values: CDR1 SGDLS, CDR2 YYNGEE. The CDR3 DNA follows: TGTGCCAGCAGCGTAGCTGACTACGGTAGGGGGCTTGGCAATGAGCAGTTCTTC. This encodes CASSVADYGRGLGNEQFF.

CDR3 residues: CAISGQPNSNQPQHF. The CDR3, as DNA: TGTGCCATCTCAGGACAGCCTAATAGCAATCAGCCCCAGCATTTT. The chain joins TRBV10-3 to TRBJ1-5, with a possible D match to TRBD1 (6 bases). V lost 8 bases to trimming and J lost 0 bases, with 14 bases between them. This CDR3 is built from 15 residues. Germline loops: CDR1 ENHRY, CDR2 SYGVKD.

With respect to this clone: One end of the junction is discordant with germline, which a read error may explain. This sequence joins TRBV25-1 and TRBJ1-3; D unclear. Germline CDR1 and CDR2: MGHDK and SYGVNS. This CDR3 is built from 14 residues. The CDR3 DNA sequence: TGTGCCAGCAATGAACGGTCAGCGGGAAACACCATATATTTT. Its translation: CASNERSAGNTIYF.